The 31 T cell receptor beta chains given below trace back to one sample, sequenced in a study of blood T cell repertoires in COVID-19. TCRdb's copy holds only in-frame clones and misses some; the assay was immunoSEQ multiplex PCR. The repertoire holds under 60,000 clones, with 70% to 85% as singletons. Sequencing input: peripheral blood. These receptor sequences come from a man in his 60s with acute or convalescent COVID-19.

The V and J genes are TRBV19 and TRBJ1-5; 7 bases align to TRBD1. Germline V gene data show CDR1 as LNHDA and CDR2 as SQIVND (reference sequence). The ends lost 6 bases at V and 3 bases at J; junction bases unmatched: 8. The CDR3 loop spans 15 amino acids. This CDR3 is CASRDTGADNQPQHF. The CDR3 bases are TGTGCCAGTAGAGATACAGGGGCTGACAATCAGCCCCAGCATTTT.

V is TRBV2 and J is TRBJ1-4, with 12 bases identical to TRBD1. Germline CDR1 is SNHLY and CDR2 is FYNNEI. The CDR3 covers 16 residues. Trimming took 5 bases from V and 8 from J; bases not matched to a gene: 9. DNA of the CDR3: TGTGCCAGCAGTCCCCCCCCGGGACAGGGGGCGGAAAAACTGTTTTTT. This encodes CASSPPPGQGAEKLFF.

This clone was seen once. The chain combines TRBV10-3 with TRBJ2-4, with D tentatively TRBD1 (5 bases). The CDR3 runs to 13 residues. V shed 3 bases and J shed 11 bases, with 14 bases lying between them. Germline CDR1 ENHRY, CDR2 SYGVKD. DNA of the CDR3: TGTGCCATCAGTGATGAACAGGCGCAGTTTCAGTACTTC. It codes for CAISDEQAQFQYF.

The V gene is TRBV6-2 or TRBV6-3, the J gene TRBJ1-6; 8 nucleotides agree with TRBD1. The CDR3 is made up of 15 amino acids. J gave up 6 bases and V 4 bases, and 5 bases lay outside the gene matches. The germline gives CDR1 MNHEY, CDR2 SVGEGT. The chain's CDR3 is CASSSLTGVNSPLHF. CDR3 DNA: TGTGCCAGCAGTTCCTTGACAGGGGTTAATTCACCCCTCCACTTT.

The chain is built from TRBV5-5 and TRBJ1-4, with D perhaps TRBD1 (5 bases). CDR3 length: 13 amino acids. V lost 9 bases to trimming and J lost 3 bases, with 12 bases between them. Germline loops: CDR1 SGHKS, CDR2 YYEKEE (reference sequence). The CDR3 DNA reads TGTGCCACCTCGGACATGGCTAATGAAAAACTGTTTTTT. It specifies CATSDMANEKLFF.

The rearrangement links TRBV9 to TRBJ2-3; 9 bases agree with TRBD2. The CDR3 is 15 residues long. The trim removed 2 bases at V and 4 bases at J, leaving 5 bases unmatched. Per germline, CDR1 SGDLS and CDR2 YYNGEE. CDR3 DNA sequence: TGTGCCAGCAGCGTGACTAGCGGATCCCCAGATACGCAGTATTTT. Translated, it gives CASSVTSGSPDTQYF.

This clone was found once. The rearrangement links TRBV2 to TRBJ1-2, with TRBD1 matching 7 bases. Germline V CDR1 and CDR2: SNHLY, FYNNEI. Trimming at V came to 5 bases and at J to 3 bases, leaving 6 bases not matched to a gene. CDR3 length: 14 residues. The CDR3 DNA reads TGTGCCAGCAGTCAACAGGGGTTGTACTATGGCTACACCTTC. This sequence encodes CASSQQGLYYGYTF.

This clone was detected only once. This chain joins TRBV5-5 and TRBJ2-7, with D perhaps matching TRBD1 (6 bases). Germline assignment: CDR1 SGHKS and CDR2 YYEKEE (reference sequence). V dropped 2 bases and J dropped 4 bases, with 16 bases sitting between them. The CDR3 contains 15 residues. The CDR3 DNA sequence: TGTGCCAGCAGCTTTTCAACGACAGGACTTTACGAGCAGTACTTC. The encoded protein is CASSFSTTGLYEQYF.

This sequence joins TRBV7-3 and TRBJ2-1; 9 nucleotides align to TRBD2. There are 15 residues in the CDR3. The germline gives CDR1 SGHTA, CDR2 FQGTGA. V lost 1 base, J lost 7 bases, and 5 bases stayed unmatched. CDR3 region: CASSLNSGGINEQFF. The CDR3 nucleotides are TGTGCCAGCAGCTTAAATAGCGGGGGTATTAATGAGCAGTTCTTC.

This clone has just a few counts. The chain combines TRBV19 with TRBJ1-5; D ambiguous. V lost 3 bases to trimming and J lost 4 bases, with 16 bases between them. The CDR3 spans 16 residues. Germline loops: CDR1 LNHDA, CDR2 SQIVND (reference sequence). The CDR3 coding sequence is TGTGCCAGTAGTATTTCTGCACTCCTAGGTAATCAGCCCCAGCATTTT. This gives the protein CASSISALLGNQPQHF.

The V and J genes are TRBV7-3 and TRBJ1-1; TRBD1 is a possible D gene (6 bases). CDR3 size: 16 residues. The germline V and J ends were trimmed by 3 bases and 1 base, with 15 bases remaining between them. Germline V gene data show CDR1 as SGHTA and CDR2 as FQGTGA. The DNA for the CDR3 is TGTGCCAGCAGCTTGGCGCCCGGGACAAGGAACACTGAAGCTTTCTTT. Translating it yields CASSLAPGTRNTEAFF.

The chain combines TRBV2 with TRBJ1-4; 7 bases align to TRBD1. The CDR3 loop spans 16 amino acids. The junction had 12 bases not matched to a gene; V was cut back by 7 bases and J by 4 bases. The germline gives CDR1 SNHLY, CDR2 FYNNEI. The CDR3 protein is CASTRLQGLGNEKLFF. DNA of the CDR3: TGTGCCAGCACCCGGTTACAGGGGTTGGGTAATGAAAAACTGTTTTTT.

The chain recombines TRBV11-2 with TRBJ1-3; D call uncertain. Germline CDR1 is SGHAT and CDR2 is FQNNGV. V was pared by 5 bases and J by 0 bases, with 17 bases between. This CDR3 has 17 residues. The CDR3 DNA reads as TGTGCCAGCAGCCCCCGGCCCCGGGAAAGCTCTGGAAACACCATATATTTT. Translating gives CASSPRPRESSGNTIYF.

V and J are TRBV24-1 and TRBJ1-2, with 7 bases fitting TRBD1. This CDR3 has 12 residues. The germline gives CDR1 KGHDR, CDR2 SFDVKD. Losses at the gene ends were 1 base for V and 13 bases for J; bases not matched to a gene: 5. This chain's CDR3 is CATSDLEGQATF. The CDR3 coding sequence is TGTGCCACCAGTGATTTAGAAGGACAGGCCACCTTC.

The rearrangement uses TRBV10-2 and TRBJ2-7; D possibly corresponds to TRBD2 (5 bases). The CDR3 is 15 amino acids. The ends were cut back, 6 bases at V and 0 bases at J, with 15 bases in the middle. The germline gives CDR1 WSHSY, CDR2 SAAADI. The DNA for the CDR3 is TGCGCCAGCAGCGGGCGGGTCCGAAGCTCCTACGAGCAGTACTTC. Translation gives CASSGRVRSSYEQYF.

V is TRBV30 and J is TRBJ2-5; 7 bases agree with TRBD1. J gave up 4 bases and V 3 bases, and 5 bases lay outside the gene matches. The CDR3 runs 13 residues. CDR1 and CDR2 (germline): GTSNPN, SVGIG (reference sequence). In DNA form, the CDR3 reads TGTGCCTGGAGCGGACAGGTGGGAGAGACCCAGTACTTC. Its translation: CAWSGQVGETQYF.

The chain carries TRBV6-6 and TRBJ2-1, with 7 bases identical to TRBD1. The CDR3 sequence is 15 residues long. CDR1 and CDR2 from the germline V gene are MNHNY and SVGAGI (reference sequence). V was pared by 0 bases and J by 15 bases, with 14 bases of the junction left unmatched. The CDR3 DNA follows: TGTGCCAGCAGTTACTCCCTAGCCAGACAGGGAAGTTGGTTCTTC. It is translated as CASSYSLARQGSWFF.

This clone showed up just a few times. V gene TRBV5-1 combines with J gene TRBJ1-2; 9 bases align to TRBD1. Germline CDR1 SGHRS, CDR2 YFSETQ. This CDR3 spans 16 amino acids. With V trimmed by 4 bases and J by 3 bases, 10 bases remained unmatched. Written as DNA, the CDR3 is TGCGCCAGCAGCCCGGGACAGGGCCGACTTTACTATGGCTACACCTTC. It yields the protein CASSPGQGRLYYGYTF.

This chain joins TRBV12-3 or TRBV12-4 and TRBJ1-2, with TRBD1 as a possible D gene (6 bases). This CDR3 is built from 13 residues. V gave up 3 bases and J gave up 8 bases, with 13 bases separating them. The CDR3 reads CASSFSRGSGYTF. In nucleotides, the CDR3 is TGTGCCAGCAGTTTTTCCAGGGGAAGCGGCTACACCTTC.

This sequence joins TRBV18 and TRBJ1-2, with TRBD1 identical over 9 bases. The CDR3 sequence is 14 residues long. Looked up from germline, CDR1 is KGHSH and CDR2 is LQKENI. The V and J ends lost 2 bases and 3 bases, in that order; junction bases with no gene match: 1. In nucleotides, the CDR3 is TGTGCCAGCTCACCAAGACAGGGGGACTATGGCTACACCTTC. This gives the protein CASSPRQGDYGYTF. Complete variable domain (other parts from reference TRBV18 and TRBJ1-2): NAGVMQNPRHLVRRRGQEARLRCSPMKGHSHVYWYRQLPEEGLKFMVYLQKENIIDESGMPKERFSAEFPKEGPSILRIQQVVRGDSAAYFCASSPRQGDYGYTFGSGTRLTVV.

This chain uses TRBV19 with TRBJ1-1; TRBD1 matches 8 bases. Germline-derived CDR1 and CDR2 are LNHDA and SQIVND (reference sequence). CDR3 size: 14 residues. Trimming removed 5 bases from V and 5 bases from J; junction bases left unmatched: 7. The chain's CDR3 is CASSSGRGRTEAFF. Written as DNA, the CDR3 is TGTGCCAGTAGTTCGGGCAGGGGGCGGACTGAAGCTTTCTTT.

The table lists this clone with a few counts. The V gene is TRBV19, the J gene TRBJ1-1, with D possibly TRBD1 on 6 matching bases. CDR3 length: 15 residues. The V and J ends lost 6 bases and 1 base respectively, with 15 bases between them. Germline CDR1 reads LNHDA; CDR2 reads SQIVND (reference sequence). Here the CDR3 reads CASSRHRVRNTEAFF. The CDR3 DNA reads TGTGCCAGTAGCCGTCACAGGGTCCGGAACACTGAAGCTTTCTTT. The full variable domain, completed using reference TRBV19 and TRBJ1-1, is DGGITQSPKYLFRKEGQNVTLSCEQNLNHDAMYWYRQDPGQGLRLIYYSQIVNDFQKGDIAEGYSVSREKKESFPLTVTSAQKNPTAFYLCASSRHRVRNTEAFFGQGTRLTVV.

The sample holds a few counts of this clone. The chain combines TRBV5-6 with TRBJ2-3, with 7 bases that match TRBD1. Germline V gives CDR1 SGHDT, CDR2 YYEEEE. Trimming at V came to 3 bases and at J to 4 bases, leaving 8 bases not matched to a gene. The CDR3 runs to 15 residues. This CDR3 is CASSSEGAGADTQYF. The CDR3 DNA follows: TGTGCCAGCAGCTCCGAGGGGGCAGGCGCAGATACGCAGTATTTT.

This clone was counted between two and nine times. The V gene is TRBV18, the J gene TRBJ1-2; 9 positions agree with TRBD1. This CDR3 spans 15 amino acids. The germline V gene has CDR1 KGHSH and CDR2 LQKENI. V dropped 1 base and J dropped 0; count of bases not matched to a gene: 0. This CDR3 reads CASSPRTGANYGYTF. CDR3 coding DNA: TGTGCCAGCTCACCACGGACAGGGGCTAACTATGGCTACACCTTC.

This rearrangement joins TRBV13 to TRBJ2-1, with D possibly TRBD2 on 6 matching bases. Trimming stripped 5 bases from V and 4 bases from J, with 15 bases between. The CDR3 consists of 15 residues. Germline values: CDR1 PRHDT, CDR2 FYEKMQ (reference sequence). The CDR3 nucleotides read TGTGCCAGCAGCCAATTTTTAGCGGAGTACAATGAGCAGTTCTTC. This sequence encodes CASSQFLAEYNEQFF.

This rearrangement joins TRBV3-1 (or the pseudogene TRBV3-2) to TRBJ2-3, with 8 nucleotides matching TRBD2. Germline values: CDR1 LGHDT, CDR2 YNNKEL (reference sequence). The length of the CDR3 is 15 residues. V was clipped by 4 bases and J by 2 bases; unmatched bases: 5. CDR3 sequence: CASSLSGELTDTQYF. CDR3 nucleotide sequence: TGTGCCAGCAGCCTTAGCGGGGAACTCACAGATACGCAGTATTTT.

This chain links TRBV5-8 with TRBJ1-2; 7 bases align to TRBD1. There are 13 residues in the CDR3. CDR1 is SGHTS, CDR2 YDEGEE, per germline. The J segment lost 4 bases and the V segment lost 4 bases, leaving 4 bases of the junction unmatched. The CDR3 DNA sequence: TGTGCCAGCAGCCCGGGACAGCCCTATGGCTACACCTTC. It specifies CASSPGQPYGYTF. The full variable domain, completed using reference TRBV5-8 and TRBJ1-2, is EAGVTQSPTHLIKTRGQQATLRCSPISGHTSVYWYQQALGLGLQFLLWYDEGEERNRGNFPPRFSGRQFPNYSSELNVNALELEDSALYLCASSPGQPYGYTFGSGTRLTVV.

The CDR3 spells CASSFPGQDPGYTF. The DNA for the CDR3 is TGTGCCAGCAGCTTCCCGGGACAGGATCCTGGCTACACCTTC. The rearrangement joins TRBV5-6 to TRBJ1-2, with 8 nucleotides matching TRBD1. After removal of 2 bases from V and 7 bases from J, the junction contained 7 bases not matched to a gene. Germline CDR1 SGHDT, CDR2 YYEEEE. The CDR3 totals 14 residues.

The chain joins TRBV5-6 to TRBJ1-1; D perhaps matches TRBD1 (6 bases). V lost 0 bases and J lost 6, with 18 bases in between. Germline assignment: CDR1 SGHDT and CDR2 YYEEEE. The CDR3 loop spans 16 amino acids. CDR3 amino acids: CASSLALGGPLPEAFF. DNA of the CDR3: TGTGCCAGCAGCTTGGCCTTGGGGGGGCCACTTCCTGAAGCTTTCTTT.

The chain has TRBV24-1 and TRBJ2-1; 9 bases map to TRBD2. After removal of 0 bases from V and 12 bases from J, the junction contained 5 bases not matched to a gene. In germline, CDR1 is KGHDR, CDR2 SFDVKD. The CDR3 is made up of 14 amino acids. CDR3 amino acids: CATSDLPLAGVQFF. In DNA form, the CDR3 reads TGTGCCACCAGTGATTTGCCCTTAGCGGGGGTGCAGTTCTTC.

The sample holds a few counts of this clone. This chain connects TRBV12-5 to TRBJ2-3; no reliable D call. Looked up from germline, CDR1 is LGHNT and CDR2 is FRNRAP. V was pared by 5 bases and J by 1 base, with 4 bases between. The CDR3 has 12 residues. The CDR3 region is CASGTGTDTQYF. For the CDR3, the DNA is TGTGCTAGTGGTACAGGCACAGATACGCAGTATTTT.